A single T cell receptor beta chain is shown here with its context. The entry originates in a study of blood T cell repertoires in COVID-19. As for the study in general: PBMCs, B-cell-depleted T cells, or T cells were the source of the cDNA or gDNA that made up the material.

Per the original data handling: Reference gene primer amplification in the assay estimated nucleated cell counts. Data came from immunoSEQ multiplex PCR; TCRdb stores just in-frame clones and leaves some out. The D gene and trimming were derived from the DNA, and the V and J assignments and clone size from that table. The sample has about 240,000 clones, approximately 86% seen once. Participants spanned ages roughly 18 to 95 years and resided in roughly 22 US areas. Cohort assignment relied on participant-reported clinical history. The CDR3 runs 16 residues. Germline CDR1 reads SEHNR; CDR2 reads FQNEAQ (reference sequence). After removal of 5 bases from V and 5 bases from J, the junction contained 11 bases not matched to a gene.

This receptor was obtained from a woman aged 30 to 39 with acute COVID-19. This chain connects TRBV7-9 to TRBJ2-2; 7 nucleotides agree with TRBD1. Source material: PBMCs or T cells enriched from blood (not recorded which). The CDR3 region is CASSPQNRGITGELFF. CDR3 nucleotide sequence: TGTGCCAGCAGCCCACAAAACAGGGGTATAACCGGGGAGCTGTTTTTT.